Each of the 27 T cell receptor beta chains below was sequenced from the same sample in a study of a mutant IDH1 vaccine in newly diagnosed glioma. Their cognate antigens are unknown. The time point was: week 11, during vaccination. Every single dose of the vaccine, 300 ug of mutant IDH1 20-mer peptide, came with topical imiquimod. Measured with immunoSEQ multiplex PCR; TCRdb has only the in-frame clones, and not every one. The data contain some 130,000 clones, roughly 77% of them singletons. The sequenced sample was PBMCs, obtained from a glioma patient whose treatment included an IDH1 peptide vaccine. These receptors all come from a man aged 40-49 years with glioma.

The V call is TRBV4-2, the J call TRBJ1-2; D ambiguous. CDR3 size: 15 residues. The V gene's germline CDR1 is LGHNA and CDR2 YNFKEQ. With 1 base removed from V and 6 bases from J, the gap between germline ends came to 15 bases. CDR3 protein: CASSQVDVTANGYTF. The CDR3 DNA reads TGTGCCAGCAGCCAAGTGGACGTAACGGCGAATGGCTACACCTTC.

This sequence joins TRBV5-1 and TRBJ1-6, with no clear D. CDR1 and CDR2 from the germline V gene are SGHRS and YFSETQ. The CDR3 totals 13 residues. V lost 3 bases to trimming and J lost 5 bases, with 6 bases between them. Written as DNA, the CDR3 is TGCGCCAGCAGCTCCTCGGATAATTCACCCCTCCACTTT. Amino acid sequence: CASSSSDNSPLHF.

The rearrangement links TRBV19 to TRBJ1-2; unclear D gene. V lost 5 bases, J lost 6 bases, and 10 bases lay in between. The CDR3 has 12 amino acids. The germline V gene encodes CDR1 LNHDA and CDR2 SQIVND (reference sequence). The CDR3 DNA follows: TGTGCCAGTAGTCGACACACTGATGGCTACACCTTC. The encoded protein is CASSRHTDGYTF. The variable domain in full, with the rest retrieved from reference TRBV19 and TRBJ1-2, is DGGITQSPKYLFRKEGQNVTLSCEQNLNHDAMYWYRQDPGQGLRLIYYSQIVNDFQKGDIAEGYSVSREKKESFPLTVTSAQKNPTAFYLCASSRHTDGYTFGSGTRLTVV.

This chain uses TRBV30 with TRBJ1-2; TRBD1 matches at 8 bases. Germline CDR1 is GTSNPN and CDR2 is SVGIG (reference sequence). Unmatched junction bases numbered 8, after V lost 7 bases and J lost 4 bases. The CDR3 runs 13 residues. The CDR3 here is CASSTGVGYGYTF. CDR3 coding DNA: TGTGCCTCCTCGACAGGGGTCGGCTATGGCTACACCTTC.

This chain joins TRBV6-5 and TRBJ1-2; 8 positions agree with TRBD1. This CDR3 contains 16 residues. Germline CDR1 and CDR2: MNHEY and SVGAGI. Trimming took 3 bases from V and 6 from J; bases not matched to a gene: 12. The DNA for the CDR3 is TGTGCCAGCAGTTATCCCTGGTCCCAGGGGGCGGATGGCTACACCTTC. The encoded protein is CASSYPWSQGADGYTF.

The chain links TRBV5-6 to TRBJ2-3; tentatively, D is TRBD1 (5 bases). This CDR3 region has 15 residues. Germline loops: CDR1 SGHDT, CDR2 YYEEEE. Trimming pared 0 bases from V and 0 bases from J, leaving 8 bases between. CDR3 loop: CASSLEGPSTDTQYF. CDR3 nucleotides: TGTGCCAGCAGCTTGGAGGGGCCAAGCACAGATACGCAGTATTTT.

This clone was counted between two and nine times. The chain has TRBV4-3 and TRBJ1-1; D perhaps matches TRBD1 (5 bases). V lost 0 bases to trimming and J lost 5 bases, with 16 bases between them. CDR3 size: 16 residues. The V gene's germline CDR1 is LGHNA and CDR2 YSLEER. CDR3: CASSQDGAGLGTEAFF. CDR3 nucleotide sequence: TGCGCCAGCAGCCAAGATGGCGCAGGGTTGGGGACTGAAGCTTTCTTT.

This sequence joins TRBV7-8 and TRBJ2-7; possible D gene TRBD1, 7 bases. The CDR3 extends over 13 amino acids. V lost 2 bases, J lost 7 bases, and 12 bases lay in between. The V gene's germline CDR1 is SGHVS and CDR2 FQNEAQ. CDR3 nucleotide sequence: TGTGCCAGCAGCTTAAACAGGGGAGGAGAGCAGTACTTC. It encodes CASSLNRGGEQYF.

This clone was found once. This sequence joins TRBV19 and TRBJ2-3; 7 nucleotides align to TRBD1. Germline trimming cut 7 bases from V and 1 base from J; bases unmatched to any gene: 2. Germline V gene lookup returns CDR1 LNHDA and CDR2 SQIVND (reference sequence). The length of the CDR3 is 13 residues. CDR3 in amino acids: CASNQGGTDTQYF. For the CDR3, the DNA is TGTGCCAGTAACCAGGGGGGCACAGATACGCAGTATTTT.

V usage is TRBV19 and J usage is TRBJ1-6; possible D gene TRBD1, 6 bases. V lost 3 bases to trimming and J lost 8 bases, with 17 bases between them. CDR1 is LNHDA and CDR2 is SQIVND in the germline V gene (reference sequence). This CDR3 region has 16 residues. CDR3 sequence reads: CASSMQGNPVDSPLHF. CDR3 DNA: TGTGCCAGTAGTATGCAGGGGAATCCAGTTGATTCACCCCTCCACTTT.

J is TRBJ2-2 and V is TRBV5-1, with 8 bases lining up with TRBD1. The ends lost 2 bases at V and 3 bases at J; junction bases unmatched: 3. The CDR3 loop spans 15 amino acids. Germline V gene lookup returns CDR1 SGHRS and CDR2 YFSETQ. The CDR3 DNA follows: TGCGCCAGCAGCTTTAACAGGGGGGACACCGGGGAGCTGTTTTTT. Translating gives CASSFNRGDTGELFF.

A few counts support this clone. V usage is TRBV27 and J usage is TRBJ1-1; possible D gene TRBD1, 5 bases. Trimming removed 4 bases at V and 4 bases at J, with 10 bases between. This CDR3 has 13 amino acids. Germline V CDR1 and CDR2: MNHEY, SMNVEV (reference sequence). CDR3 nucleotide sequence: TGTGCCAGCAGTTCCAGGGTTGCCACTGAAGCTTTCTTT. Translating it yields CASSSRVATEAFF.

The V gene is TRBV21-1, the J gene TRBJ2-5. The DNA matches TRBJ2-7 better at its end, which makes the J call doubtful. TRBV21-1 is described as a pseudogene. The CDR3 spans 14 residues. The CDR3 DNA reads as TGTGCCAGCAGGAGGGACGGTGCTTCCTACGAGCAGTACTTC. It codes for CASRRDGASYEQYF.

Here the CDR3 reads CASRSQATSHEQYF. CDR3 sequence (DNA): TGTGCCAGCAGGTCCCAGGCAACCAGCCACGAGCAGTACTTC. V usage is TRBV25-1 and J usage is TRBJ2-7, with D unresolved. Deletions cut 6 bases from V and 5 bases from J, with 17 bases between. This CDR3 is built from 14 residues. CDR1 and CDR2 from the germline V gene are MGHDK and SYGVNS.

The chain couples TRBV18 to TRBJ2-1; 8 bases fit TRBD2. The CDR3 has 14 residues. Looked up from germline, CDR1 is KGHSH and CDR2 is LQKENI. V gave up 4 bases and J gave up 7 bases; unmatched junction bases: 6. CDR3 loop: CASSRAGEKNEQFF. CDR3 sequence (DNA): TGTGCCAGCTCACGAGCGGGAGAGAAGAATGAGCAGTTCTTC.

The chain is built from TRBV9 and TRBJ1-2, with 7 bases aligning to TRBD1. Trimming took 3 bases from V and 2 from J; bases not matched to a gene: 4. CDR1 and CDR2 from the germline V gene are SGDLS and YYNGEE. The CDR3 has 14 residues. As DNA, the CDR3 is TGTGCCAGCAGCGCCCAGGGGGGGAACTATGGCTACACCTTC. This encodes CASSAQGGNYGYTF. Looking up the rest from reference TRBV9 and TRBJ1-2 gives the full variable domain: DSGVTQTPKHLITATGQRVTLRCSPRSGDLSVYWYQQSLDQGLQFLIQYYNGEERAKGNILERFSAQQFPDLHSELNLSSLELGDSALYFCASSAQGGNYGYTFGSGTRLTVV.

This clone showed up just a few times. The chain has TRBV5-1 and TRBJ1-1; no clear D gene. V was trimmed by 0 bases and J by 1 base, leaving 7 bases between them. The germline V gene encodes CDR1 SGHRS and CDR2 YFSETQ. This CDR3 is 14 amino acids long. The CDR3 spells CASSLGGGNTEAFF. In DNA, the CDR3 is TGCGCCAGCAGCTTGGGAGGAGGGAACACTGAAGCTTTCTTT.

The V gene is TRBV13, the J gene TRBJ2-7; D not certain. This CDR3 has 16 amino acids. CDR1 is PRHDT, CDR2 FYEKMQ, per germline (reference sequence). The V and J ends lost 0 bases and 0 bases respectively, with 12 bases between them. The CDR3 DNA reads as TGTGCCAGCAGCTTAGGCAGGACGGAGTTCTCCTACGAGCAGTACTTC. It translates to CASSLGRTEFSYEQYF.

At least ten counts were recorded for this clone. The chain recombines TRBV27 with TRBJ2-7; TRBD2 matches 13 bases. V trimming: 3 bases; J trimming: 6 bases; junction bases outside the gene matches: 11. Germline V lookup: CDR1 MNHEY, CDR2 SMNVEV (reference sequence). The CDR3 spans 17 residues. DNA of the CDR3: TGTGCCAGCAGTTTCCTGGGACTAGCGGGAAAGGAGGGCGAGCAGTACTTC. Protein sequence: CASSFLGLAGKEGEQYF.

V gene TRBV5-1 combines with J gene TRBJ2-2; D is undetermined. V was pared by 2 bases and J by 1 base, with 9 bases between. This CDR3 region has 15 residues. Germline values: CDR1 SGHRS, CDR2 YFSETQ. CDR3 in amino acids: CASSFIGENTGELFF. DNA for the CDR3: TGCGCCAGCAGCTTTATAGGAGAGAACACCGGGGAGCTGTTTTTT.

The rearrangement uses TRBV10-1 and TRBJ1-2; no reliable D call. The CDR3 has 13 amino acids. V was pared by 0 bases and J by 4 bases, with 6 bases between. CDR1 is WNHNN and CDR2 is SYGVQD in the germline V gene (reference sequence). CDR3 in amino acids: CASSESGAYGYTF. As DNA, the CDR3 is TGCGCCAGCAGTGAGTCAGGAGCCTATGGCTACACCTTC.

In its sample, this clone was seen once. This chain joins TRBV7-9 and TRBJ1-6; weak D call: TRBD1 (6 bases). The V end was cut by 5 bases, the J end by 3 bases, with 11 bases between. Germline CDR1 and CDR2: SEHNR and FQNEAQ (reference sequence). The CDR3 extends over 15 amino acids. The CDR3 region has the DNA TGTGCCAGCAGCAGTTCGGACAGCTATAATTCACCCCTCCACTTT. Translating gives CASSSSDSYNSPLHF.

The rearrangement uses TRBV9 and TRBJ2-2; 13 positions agree with TRBD2. This CDR3 comprises 16 residues. From germline, CDR1 is SGDLS and CDR2 YYNGEE. J gave up 5 bases and V 3 bases, and 4 bases lay outside the gene matches. The CDR3 DNA is TGTGCCAGCAGCGCAACTAGCGGGAGGGAGACCGGGGAGCTGTTTTTT. Protein: CASSATSGRETGELFF.

This clone has just one count. This sample also contains other DNA sequences that code for the same CDR3. V and J are TRBV6-5 and TRBJ2-5, with 10 positions matching TRBD2. The V and J ends lost 5 bases and 1 base, in that order; junction bases with no gene match: 4. Germline V gene lookup returns CDR1 MNHEY and CDR2 SVGAGI. The CDR3 length is 15 residues. This chain's CDR3 is CASSRTSGTQETQYF. CDR3 DNA: TGTGCCAGCAGTCGGACTAGCGGAACCCAAGAGACCCAGTACTTC.

V is TRBV7-3 and J is TRBJ2-3; 9 positions agree with TRBD1. Germline trimming cut 2 bases from V and 2 bases from J; bases unmatched to any gene: 11. Germline V gene lookup returns CDR1 SGHTA and CDR2 FQGTGA. The CDR3 contains 18 residues. The CDR3 DNA reads TGTGCCAGCAGCTTACTGGGACAGGGTTGGGAGGACACAGATACGCAGTATTTT. Residues: CASSLLGQGWEDTDTQYF.

This chain uses TRBV5-4 with TRBJ2-1, with D perhaps given as TRBD1 or TRBD2 (6 bases each). V lost 5 bases, J lost 8 bases, and 23 bases lay in between. This CDR3 region has 16 residues. Germline V gene data show CDR1 as SGHNT and CDR2 as YYREEE (reference sequence). CDR3 bases: TGTGCCAGCAGTCCCACTTCGGGGGCTCAGAACCATGAGCAGTTCTTC. This gives the protein CASSPTSGAQNHEQFF.

This clone was observed a handful of times. The J gene is TRBJ1-5, the V gene TRBV7-9; D is perhaps TRBD1 (5 bases). Trimming took off 1 base at V and 0 bases at J, with 7 bases between the two ends. The CDR3 sequence is 15 residues long. CDR1 is SEHNR and CDR2 is FQNEAQ in the germline V gene (reference sequence). The CDR3 sequence is CASSLGGVSNQPQHF. The DNA for the CDR3 is TGTGCCAGCAGCTTAGGAGGGGTTAGCAATCAGCCCCAGCATTTT.